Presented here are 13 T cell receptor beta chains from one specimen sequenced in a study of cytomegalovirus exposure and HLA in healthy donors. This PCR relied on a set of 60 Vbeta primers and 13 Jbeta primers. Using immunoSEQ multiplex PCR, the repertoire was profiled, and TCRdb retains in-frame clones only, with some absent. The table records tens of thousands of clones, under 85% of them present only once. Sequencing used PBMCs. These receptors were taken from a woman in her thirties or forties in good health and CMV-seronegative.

CDR3: CASSPRQGFLNSPLHF. The CDR3 DNA follows: TGTGCCAGCAGTCCTAGACAGGGATTTTTGAATTCACCCCTCCACTTT. This chain joins TRBV2 and TRBJ1-6; TRBD1 matches 7 bases. V gave up 5 bases and J gave up 7 bases; unmatched junction bases: 11. The CDR3 is made up of 16 amino acids. Germline CDR1 is SNHLY and CDR2 is FYNNEI.

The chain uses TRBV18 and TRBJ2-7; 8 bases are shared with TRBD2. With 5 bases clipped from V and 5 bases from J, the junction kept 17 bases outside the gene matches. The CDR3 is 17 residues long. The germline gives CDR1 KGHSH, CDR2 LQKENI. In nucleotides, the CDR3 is TGTGCCAGCTCAGGGGTAAGGAGCGGGAGACGCATCGACGAGCAGTACTTC. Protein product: CASSGVRSGRRIDEQYF.

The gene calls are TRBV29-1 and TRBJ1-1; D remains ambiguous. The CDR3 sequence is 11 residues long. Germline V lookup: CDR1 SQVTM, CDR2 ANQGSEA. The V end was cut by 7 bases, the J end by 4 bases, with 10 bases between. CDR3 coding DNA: TGCAGCGCCAGCTCGGGCACTGAAGCTTTCTTT. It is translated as CSASSGTEAFF.

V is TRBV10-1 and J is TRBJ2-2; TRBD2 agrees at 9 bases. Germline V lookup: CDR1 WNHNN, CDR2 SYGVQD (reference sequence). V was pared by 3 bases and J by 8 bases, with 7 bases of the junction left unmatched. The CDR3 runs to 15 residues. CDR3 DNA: TGCGCCAGCAGTGAACGACTAGCGGAGAGGGGGGAGCTGTTTTTT. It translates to CASSERLAERGELFF.

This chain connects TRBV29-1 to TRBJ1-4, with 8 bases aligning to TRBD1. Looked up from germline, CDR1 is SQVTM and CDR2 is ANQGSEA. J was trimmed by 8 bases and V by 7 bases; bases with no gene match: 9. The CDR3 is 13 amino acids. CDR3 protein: CSARGQGSEKLFF. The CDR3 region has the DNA TGCAGCGCAAGAGGACAGGGCTCCGAAAAACTGTTTTTT.

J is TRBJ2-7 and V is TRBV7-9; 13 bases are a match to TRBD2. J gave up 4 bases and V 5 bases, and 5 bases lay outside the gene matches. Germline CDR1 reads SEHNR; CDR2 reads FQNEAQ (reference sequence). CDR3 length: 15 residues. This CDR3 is CASSPTSGRAYEQYF. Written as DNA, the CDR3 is TGTGCCAGCAGCCCCACTAGCGGGAGGGCGTACGAGCAGTACTTC.

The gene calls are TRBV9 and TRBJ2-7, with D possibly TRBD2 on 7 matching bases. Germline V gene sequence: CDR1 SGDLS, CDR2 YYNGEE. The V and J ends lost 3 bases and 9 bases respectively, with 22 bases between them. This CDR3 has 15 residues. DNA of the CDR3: TGTGCCAGCAGCGAGGGGGGGCTAGATGTTAGGCGGCAGTACTTC. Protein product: CASSEGGLDVRRQYF.

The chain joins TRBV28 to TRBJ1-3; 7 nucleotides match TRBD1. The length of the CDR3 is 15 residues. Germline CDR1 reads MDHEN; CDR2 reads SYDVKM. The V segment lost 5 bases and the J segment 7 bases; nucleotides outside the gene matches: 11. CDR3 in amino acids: CASSPDRVLGNTIYF. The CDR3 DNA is TGTGCCAGCAGTCCAGACAGGGTGTTAGGGAACACCATATATTTT. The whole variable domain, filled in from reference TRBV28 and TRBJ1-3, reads DVKVTQSSRYLVKRTGEKVFLECVQDMDHENMFWYRQDPGLGLRLIYFSYDVKMKEKGDIPEGYSVSREKKERFSLILESASTNQTSMYLCASSPDRVLGNTIYFGEGSWLTVV.

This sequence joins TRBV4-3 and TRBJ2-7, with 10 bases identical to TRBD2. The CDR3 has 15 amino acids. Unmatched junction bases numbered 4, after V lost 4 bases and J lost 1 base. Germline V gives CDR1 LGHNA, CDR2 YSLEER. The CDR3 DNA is TGCGCCAGCAGCCGAACTAGCGGGATGTCCTACGAGCAGTACTTC. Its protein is CASSRTSGMSYEQYF.

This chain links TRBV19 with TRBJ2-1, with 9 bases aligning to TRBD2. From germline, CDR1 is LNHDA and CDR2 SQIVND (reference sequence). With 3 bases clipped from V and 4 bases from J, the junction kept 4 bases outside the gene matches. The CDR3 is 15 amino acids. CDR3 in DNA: TGTGCCAGTAGTATGGGACTAGCCATATACAATGAGCAGTTCTTC. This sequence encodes CASSMGLAIYNEQFF.

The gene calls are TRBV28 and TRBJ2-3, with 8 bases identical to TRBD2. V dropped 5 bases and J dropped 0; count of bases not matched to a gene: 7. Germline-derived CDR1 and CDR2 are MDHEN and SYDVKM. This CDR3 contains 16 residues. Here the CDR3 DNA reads TGTGCCAGCAGTCCCCTTAGCGGGACTAGCACAGATACGCAGTATTTT. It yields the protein CASSPLSGTSTDTQYF.

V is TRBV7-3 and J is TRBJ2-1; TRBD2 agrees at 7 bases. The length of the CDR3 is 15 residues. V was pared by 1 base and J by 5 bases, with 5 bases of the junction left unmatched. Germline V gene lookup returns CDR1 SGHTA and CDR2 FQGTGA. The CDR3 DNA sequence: TGTGCCAGCAGCTTAAGGGGGAGGGTGGACAATGAGCAGTTCTTC. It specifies CASSLRGRVDNEQFF.

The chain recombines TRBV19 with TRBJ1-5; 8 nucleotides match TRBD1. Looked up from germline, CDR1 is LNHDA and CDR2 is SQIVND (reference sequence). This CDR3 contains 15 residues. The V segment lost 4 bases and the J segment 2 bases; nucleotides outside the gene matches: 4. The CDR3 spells CASSTTGQGNQPQHF. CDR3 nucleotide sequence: TGTGCCAGTAGTACCACGGGACAGGGCAATCAGCCCCAGCATTTT.